This TCR beta chain originates from a study of blood T cell repertoires in COVID-19. Study-level information: There were acute and convalescent COVID-19 samples, and they came from the United States, Italy and Spain.

V was trimmed by 7 bases and J by 3 bases, leaving 16 bases between them. From germline, CDR1 is MDHEN and CDR2 SYDVKM. The CDR3 is 14 amino acids. The table came from immunoSEQ multiplex PCR; TCRdb's copy has only in-frame clones and leaves some out. The repertoire holds a few hundred thousand clones, over 75% seen once, with 11% in the top ten. Sequenced input: peripheral blood. The chain recombines TRBV28 with TRBJ2-7, with D tentatively TRBD2 (6 bases). This TCR was sampled from a woman aged 65 to 85 with acute or convalescent COVID-19. The chain's CDR3 is CASTLAVNVYEQYF. In nucleotides, the CDR3 is TGTGCCAGCACGTTAGCGGTAAATGTCTACGAGCAGTACTTC.